Described below is a single T cell receptor beta chain sequence and its context. These data are taken from a study of control samples from healthy donors and cancer patients. The CDR3 has 14 residues. The V gene lost 3 bases and the J gene lost 6 bases, with 15 bases spanning the gap. CDR1 is MNHEY, CDR2 SMNVEV, per germline (reference sequence). Repertoires were generated with immunoSEQ multiplex PCR, while TCRdb's copy carries only in-frame clones and drops some. The profile shows some 150,000 clones, 94% of them singletons. Sequencing input: blood. V gene TRBV27 combines with J gene TRBJ2-7; D unresolved. The receptor's source is a man between 40 and 49 years old in good health. CDR3 region: CASSFFDGAGEQYF. Written as DNA, the CDR3 is TGTGCCAGCAGTTTTTTTGACGGAGCCGGCGAGCAGTACTTC.